This TCR beta chain was identified during a study of T cell repertoires in cytomegalovirus infection. Study in general: Matching HLA type, along with CMV infection, was indicated by public TCR beta signatures. Notes on the study in general: Summed frequency of public TCR beta families distinguished CMV carriers with the relevant HLA. Clonotypes of TCR beta that were HLA-C-restricted and CMV-specific dominated the ex vivo response.

Between the trimmed V and J ends, which lost 3 bases and 0 bases, there was a span of 12 bases. Germline CDR1 and CDR2: SGHVS and FQNEAQ. The CDR3 runs 16 residues. From the reads, TCRdb called clonotypes with MiXCR, one entry per CDR3 protein. The top ten hold over 10% of the sample, which has around 530,000 distinct CDR3 sequences, around 27% seen once. This clonotype was detected only a few times. The antigen is not known. The chain links TRBV7-8 to TRBJ1-5; weak D call: TRBD1 (5 bases). The sequence derives from a human donor in good health (CMV status not recorded). Some clones in this sample may be carry-over from other donors' samples. Specimen: PBMCs. CDR3 in DNA: TGTGCCAGCAGCTTTGACGGGGGTAATAGCAATCAGCCCCAGCATTTT. Protein sequence: CASSFDGGNSNQPQHF.